The present entry profiles one T cell receptor (beta chain) with its context. PBMCs were isolated at a quantity of at least 6 million per sample. The data stem from a study of blood T cells in healthy people across ages. Next came a second PCR, run for roughly 6 to 11 cycles, which used a sample-barcoded 5' primer along with a J-beta primer mix. TCRdb redid the calling of the 5' RACE reads with MiXCR, one entry per CDR3 protein. The table lists roughly 640,000 distinct CDR3 sequences, less than 35% of them singletons. V trimming: 6 bases; J trimming: 6 bases; junction bases outside the gene matches: 4. Germline V gives CDR1 SGHTA, CDR2 FQGNSA. This CDR3 is built from 14 residues.

The source material was blood. The chain joins TRBV7-2 to TRBJ2-2, with 10 bases that match TRBD1. The clonotype originates from an elderly woman in good health. CDR3 protein: CASRGQGGSGELFF. The DNA for the CDR3 is TGTGCCAGCAGAGGACAGGGGGGGTCCGGGGAGCTGTTTTTT.